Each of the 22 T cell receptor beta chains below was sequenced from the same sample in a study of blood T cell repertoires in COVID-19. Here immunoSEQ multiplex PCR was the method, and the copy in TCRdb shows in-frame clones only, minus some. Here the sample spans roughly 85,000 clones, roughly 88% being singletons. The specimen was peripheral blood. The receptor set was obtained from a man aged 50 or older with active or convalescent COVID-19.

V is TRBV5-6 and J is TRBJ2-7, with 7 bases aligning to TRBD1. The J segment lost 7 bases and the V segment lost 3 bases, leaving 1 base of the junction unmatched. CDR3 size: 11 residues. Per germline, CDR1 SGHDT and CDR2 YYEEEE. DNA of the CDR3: TGTGCCAGCAGCTCCAGGGGGGAGCAGTACTTC. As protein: CASSSRGEQYF.

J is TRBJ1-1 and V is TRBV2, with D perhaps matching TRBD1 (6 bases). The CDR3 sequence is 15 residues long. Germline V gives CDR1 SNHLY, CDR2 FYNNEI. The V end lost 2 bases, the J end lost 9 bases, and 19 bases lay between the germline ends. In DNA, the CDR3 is TGTGCCAGCAGTGAATCACAGGGATCGTCCCTGAAAGCTTTCTTT. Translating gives CASSESQGSSLKAFF.

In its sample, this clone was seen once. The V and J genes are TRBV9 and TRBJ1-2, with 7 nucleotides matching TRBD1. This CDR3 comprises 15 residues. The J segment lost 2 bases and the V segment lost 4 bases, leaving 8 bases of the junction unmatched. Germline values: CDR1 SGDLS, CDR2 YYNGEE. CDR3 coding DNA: TGTGCCAGCAGCTATGGGACAGCGCAAAACTATGGCTACACCTTC. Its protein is CASSYGTAQNYGYTF.

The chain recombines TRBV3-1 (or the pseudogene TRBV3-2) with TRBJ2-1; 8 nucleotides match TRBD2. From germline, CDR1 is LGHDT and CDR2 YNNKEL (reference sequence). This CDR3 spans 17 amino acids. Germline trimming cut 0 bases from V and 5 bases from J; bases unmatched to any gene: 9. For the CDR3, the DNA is TGTGCCAGCAGCCAAGATTTCGCGGGAGGACGTAACAATGAGCAGTTCTTC. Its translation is CASSQDFAGGRNNEQFF.

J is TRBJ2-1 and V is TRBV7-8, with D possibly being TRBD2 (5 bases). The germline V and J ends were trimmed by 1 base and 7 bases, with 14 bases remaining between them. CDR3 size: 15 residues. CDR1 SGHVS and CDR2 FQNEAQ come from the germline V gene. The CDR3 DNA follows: TGTGCCAGCAGCTTAGTGCGTCTAGCTATGAATGAGCAGTTCTTC. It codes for CASSLVRLAMNEQFF.

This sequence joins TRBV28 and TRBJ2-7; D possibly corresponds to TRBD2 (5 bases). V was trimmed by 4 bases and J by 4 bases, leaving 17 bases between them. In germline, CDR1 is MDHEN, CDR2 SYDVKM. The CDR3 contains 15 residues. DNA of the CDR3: TGTGCCAGCAGTTCCCTGGCGGGTTCAGAATACGAGCAGTACTTC. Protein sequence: CASSSLAGSEYEQYF.

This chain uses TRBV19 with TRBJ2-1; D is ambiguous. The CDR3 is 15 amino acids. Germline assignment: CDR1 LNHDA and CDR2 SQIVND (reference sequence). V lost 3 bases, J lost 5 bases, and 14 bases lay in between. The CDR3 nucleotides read TGTGCCAGTAGTATGATACTATCCACAAACAATGAGCAGTTCTTC. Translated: CASSMILSTNNEQFF.

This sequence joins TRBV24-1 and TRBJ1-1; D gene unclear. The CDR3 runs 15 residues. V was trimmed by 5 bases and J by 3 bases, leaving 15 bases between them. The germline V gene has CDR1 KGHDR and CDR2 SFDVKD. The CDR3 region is CATSVPVGEDTEAFF. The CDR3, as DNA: TGTGCCACCAGTGTCCCGGTGGGTGAGGACACTGAAGCTTTCTTT.

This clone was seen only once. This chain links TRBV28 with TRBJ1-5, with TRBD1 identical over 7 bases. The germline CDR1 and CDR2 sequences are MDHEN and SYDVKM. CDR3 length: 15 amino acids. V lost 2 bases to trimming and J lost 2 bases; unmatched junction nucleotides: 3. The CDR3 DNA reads TGTGCCAGCAGTTTAGCAGGGGGTGGCAATCAGCCCCAGCATTTT. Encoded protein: CASSLAGGGNQPQHF.

CDR3: CASSPTGGWGTEAFF. CDR3 nucleotides: TGTGCCAGCAGCCCAACAGGGGGCTGGGGGACTGAAGCTTTCTTT. This sequence joins TRBV6-5 and TRBJ1-1, with TRBD1 matching over 9 bases. V gave up 6 bases and J gave up 5 bases; unmatched junction bases: 10. The length of the CDR3 is 15 residues. Per germline, CDR1 MNHEY and CDR2 SVGAGI.

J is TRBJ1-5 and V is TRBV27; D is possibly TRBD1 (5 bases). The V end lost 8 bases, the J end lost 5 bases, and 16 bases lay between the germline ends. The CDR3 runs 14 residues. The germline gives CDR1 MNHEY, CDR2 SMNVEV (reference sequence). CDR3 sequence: CASSKAQDHQPQHF. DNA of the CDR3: TGTGCCAGCTCTAAGGCACAGGACCATCAGCCCCAGCATTTT.

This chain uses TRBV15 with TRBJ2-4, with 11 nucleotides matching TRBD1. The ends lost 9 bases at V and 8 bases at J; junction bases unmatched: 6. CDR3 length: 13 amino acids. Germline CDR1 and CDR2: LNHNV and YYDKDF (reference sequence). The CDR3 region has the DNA TGTGCCACAGGACAGGGGGCTCGCCACATTCAGTACTTC. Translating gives CATGQGARHIQYF.

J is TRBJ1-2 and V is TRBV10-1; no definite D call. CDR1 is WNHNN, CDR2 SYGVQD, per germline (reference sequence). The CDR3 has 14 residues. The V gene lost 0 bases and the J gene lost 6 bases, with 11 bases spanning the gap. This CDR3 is CASSESGKKDGYTF. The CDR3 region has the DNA TGCGCCAGCAGTGAGTCCGGGAAAAAGGATGGCTACACCTTC.

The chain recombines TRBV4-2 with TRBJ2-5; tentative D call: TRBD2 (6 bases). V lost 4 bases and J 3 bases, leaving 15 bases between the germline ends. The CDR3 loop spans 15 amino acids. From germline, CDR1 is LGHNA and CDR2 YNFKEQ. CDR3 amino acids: CASSPGVAAKETQYF. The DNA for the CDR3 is TGTGCCAGCAGCCCAGGCGTAGCGGCGAAAGAGACCCAGTACTTC.

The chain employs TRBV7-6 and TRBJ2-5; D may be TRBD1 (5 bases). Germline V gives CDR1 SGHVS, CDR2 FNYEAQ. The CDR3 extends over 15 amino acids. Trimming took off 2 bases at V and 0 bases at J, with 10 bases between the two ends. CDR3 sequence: CASSLKGIDQETQYF. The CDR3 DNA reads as TGTGCCAGCAGCTTAAAGGGGATAGACCAAGAGACCCAGTACTTC.

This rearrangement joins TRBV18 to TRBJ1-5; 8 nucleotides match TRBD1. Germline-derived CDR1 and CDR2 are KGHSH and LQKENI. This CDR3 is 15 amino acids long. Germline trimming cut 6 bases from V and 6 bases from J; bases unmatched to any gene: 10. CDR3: CASSPGQGSGQPQHF. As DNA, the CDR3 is TGTGCCAGCTCCCCCGGACAGGGATCGGGTCAGCCCCAGCATTTT. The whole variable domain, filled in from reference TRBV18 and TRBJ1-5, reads NAGVMQNPRHLVRRRGQEARLRCSPMKGHSHVYWYRQLPEEGLKFMVYLQKENIIDESGMPKERFSAEFPKEGPSILRIQQVVRGDSAAYFCASSPGQGSGQPQHFGDGTRLSIL.

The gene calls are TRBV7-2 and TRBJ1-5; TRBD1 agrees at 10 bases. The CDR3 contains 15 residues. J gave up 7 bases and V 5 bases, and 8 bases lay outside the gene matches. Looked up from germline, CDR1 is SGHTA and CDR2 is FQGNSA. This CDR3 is CASSIRQGAGQPQHF. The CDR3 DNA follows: TGTGCCAGCAGCATAAGACAGGGGGCCGGACAGCCCCAGCATTTT.

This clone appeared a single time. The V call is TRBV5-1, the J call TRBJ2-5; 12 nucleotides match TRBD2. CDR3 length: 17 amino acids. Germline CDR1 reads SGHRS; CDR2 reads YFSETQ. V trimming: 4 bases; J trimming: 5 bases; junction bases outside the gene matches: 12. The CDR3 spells CASSPTSGSVEGETQYF. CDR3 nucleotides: TGCGCCAGCAGCCCGACTAGCGGGAGCGTAGAAGGGGAGACCCAGTACTTC. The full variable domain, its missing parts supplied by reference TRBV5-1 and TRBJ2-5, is KAGVTQTPRYLIKTRGQQVTLSCSPISGHRSVSWYQQTPGQGLQFLFEYFSETQRNKGNFPGRFSGRQFSNSRSEMNVSTLELGDSALYLCASSPTSGSVEGETQYFGPGTRLLVL.

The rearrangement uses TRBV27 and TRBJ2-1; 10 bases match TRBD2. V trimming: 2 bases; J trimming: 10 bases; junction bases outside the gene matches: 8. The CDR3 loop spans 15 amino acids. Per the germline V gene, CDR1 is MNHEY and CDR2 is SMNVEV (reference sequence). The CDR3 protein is CASSLGLAGAGEQFF. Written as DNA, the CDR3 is TGTGCCAGCAGTTTAGGGCTAGCGGGAGCGGGGGAGCAGTTCTTC.

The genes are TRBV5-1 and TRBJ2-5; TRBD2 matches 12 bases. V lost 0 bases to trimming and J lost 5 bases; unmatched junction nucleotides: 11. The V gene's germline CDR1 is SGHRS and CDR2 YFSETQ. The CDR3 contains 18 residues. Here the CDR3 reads CASSLVSVTSGSGETQYF. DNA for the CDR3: TGCGCCAGCAGCTTGGTTTCCGTGACTAGCGGGAGTGGGGAGACCCAGTACTTC.

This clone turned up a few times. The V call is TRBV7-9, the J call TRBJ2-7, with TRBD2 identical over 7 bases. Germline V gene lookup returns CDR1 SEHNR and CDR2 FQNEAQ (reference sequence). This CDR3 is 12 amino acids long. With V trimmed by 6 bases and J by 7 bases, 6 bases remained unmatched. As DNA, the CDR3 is TGTGCCAGCAGATCGACAGCGGGGGAGCAGTACTTC. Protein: CASRSTAGEQYF.

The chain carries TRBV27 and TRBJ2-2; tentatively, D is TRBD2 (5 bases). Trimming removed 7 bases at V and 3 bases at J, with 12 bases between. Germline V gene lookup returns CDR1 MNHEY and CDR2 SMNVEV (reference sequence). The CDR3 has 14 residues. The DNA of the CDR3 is TGTGCCAGCACCTCACTGCGGGACACCGGGGAGCTGTTTTTT. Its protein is CASTSLRDTGELFF.